This record concerns one T cell receptor beta chain sequence. Between the trimmed V and J ends, which lost 0 bases and 7 bases, there was a span of 13 bases. This CDR3 is 15 amino acids long. The germline gives CDR1 LNHDA, CDR2 SQIVND (reference sequence). The data were produced by immunoSEQ multiplex PCR, yet TCRdb's version contains in-frame clones alone and is incomplete. Among about 120,000 clones listed, 70% to 90% were seen once. The sample comes from a study of blood T cell repertoires in COVID-19. Looking at the study overall: Acute and convalescent COVID-19 samples came from the United States, Italy and Spain. Nucleic acid was either cDNA or gDNA, and it came from T cells, B-cell-depleted T cells, or PBMCs.

The sample comprised peripheral blood. The V gene is TRBV19, the J gene TRBJ1-5; no clear D gene. This TCR derives from a human donor in a cohort sampled during active COVID-19. The CDR3 sequence is CASSIDVSGSQPQHF. The DNA for the CDR3 is TGTGCCAGTAGTATAGATGTTTCGGGGTCCCAGCCCCAGCATTTT.